This T cell receptor (beta chain) came from a study of blood T cells in healthy people across ages. On the study more broadly: When template switching was applied, about one barcoded beta molecule was captured per two T cells.

Caucasian, healthy and from Russia, the donors were aged between about 6 and 90. PCR was performed a second time for about 7 to 12 cycles using a sample-barcoded 5' primer and a J-beta primer mix. TCRdb reanalysed the 5' RACE reads using MiXCR and keeps one entry per CDR3 protein. Of 550,000 to 650,000 distinct CDR3 sequences listed, less than 35% are singletons. CDR3 length: 15 amino acids. Germline V gene sequence: CDR1 ENHRY, CDR2 SYGVKD. This clonotype was detected only a few times. Antigen unknown. Notes on the study in general: Long-lived and aged donors differed, with more naive CD4+ cells and higher diversity in the long-lived. For the donors, CMV status was unknown and possibly confounded expanded clonotype changes.

The rearrangement uses TRBV10-3 and TRBJ2-1; 11 nucleotides agree with TRBD1. The sequencing sample was made of blood. This TCR was recovered from a woman older than 75 in good health. The CDR3 loop is CTALRDRGGNNEQFF. Written as DNA, the CDR3 is TGTACCGCCTTAAGGGACAGGGGGGGAAACAATGAGCAGTTCTTC.